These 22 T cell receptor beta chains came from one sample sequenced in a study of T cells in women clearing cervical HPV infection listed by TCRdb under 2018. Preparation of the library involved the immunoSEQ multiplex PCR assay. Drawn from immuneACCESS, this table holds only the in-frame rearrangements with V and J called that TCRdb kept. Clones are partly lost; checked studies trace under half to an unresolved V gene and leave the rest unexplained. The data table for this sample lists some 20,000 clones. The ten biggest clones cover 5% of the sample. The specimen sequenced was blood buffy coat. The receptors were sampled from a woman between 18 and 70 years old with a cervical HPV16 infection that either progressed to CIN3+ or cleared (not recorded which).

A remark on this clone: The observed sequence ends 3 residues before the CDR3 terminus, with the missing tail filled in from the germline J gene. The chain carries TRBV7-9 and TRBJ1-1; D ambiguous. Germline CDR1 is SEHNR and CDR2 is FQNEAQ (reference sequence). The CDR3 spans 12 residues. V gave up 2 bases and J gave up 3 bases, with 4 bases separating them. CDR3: CASSLQDTEAFF. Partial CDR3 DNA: TGTGCCAGCAGCTTACAGGACACTGAA.

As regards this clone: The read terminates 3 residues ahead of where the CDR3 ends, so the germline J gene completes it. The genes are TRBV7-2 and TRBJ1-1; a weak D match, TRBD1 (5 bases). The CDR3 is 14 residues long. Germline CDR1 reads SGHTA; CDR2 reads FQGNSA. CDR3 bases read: TGTGCCAGCAAGGACACCATGAGCACAGATACG. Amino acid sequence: CASKDTMSTDT. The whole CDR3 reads CASKDTMSTDTAFF.

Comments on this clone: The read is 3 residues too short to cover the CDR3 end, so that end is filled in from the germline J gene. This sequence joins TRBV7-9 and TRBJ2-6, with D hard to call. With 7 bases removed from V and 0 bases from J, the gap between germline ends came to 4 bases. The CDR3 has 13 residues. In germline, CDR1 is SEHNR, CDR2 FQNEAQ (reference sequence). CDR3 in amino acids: CASMASGANVLTF. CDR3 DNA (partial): TGTGCCAGCATGGCCTCTGGGGCCAACGTC.

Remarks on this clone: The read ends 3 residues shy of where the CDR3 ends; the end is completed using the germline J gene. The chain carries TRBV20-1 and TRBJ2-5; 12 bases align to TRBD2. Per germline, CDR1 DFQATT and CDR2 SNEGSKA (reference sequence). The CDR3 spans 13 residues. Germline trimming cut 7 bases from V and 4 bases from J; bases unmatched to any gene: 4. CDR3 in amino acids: CSGTSGESETQYF. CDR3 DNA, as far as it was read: TGCAGTGGGACTAGCGGGGAATCAGAGACC.

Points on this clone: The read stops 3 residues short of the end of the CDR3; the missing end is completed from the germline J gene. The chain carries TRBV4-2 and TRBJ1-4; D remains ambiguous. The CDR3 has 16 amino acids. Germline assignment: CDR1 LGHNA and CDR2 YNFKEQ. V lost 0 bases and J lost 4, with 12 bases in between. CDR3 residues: CASSQDGGGHNEKLFF. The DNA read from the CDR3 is TGTGCCAGCAGCCAAGATGGAGGCGGCCATAATGAAAAA.

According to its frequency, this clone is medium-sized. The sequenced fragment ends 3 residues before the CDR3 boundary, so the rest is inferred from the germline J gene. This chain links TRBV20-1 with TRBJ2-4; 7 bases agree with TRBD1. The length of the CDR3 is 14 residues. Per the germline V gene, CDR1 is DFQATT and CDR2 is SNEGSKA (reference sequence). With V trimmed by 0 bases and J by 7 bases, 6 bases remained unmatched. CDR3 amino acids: CSARELQGVNIQYF. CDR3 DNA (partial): TGCAGTGCTAGAGAGTTGCAGGGGGTTAACATT.

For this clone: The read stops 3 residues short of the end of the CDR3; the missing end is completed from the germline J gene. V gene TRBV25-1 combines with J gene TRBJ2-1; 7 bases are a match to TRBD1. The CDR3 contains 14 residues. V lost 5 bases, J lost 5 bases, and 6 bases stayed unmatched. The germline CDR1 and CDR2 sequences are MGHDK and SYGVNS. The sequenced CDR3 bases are TGTGCCAGCAGTTCCGGGACAGCAAACAATGAG. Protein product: CASSSGTANNE. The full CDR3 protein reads CASSSGTANNEQFF.

Here the CDR3 reads CASSLGGNTGELFF. The covered CDR3 bases are TGTGCCAGCAGCTTGGGGGGGAACACCGGGGAG. This chain links TRBV7-3 with TRBJ2-2; D may be TRBD2 (6 bases). The CDR3 goes on 3 residues after the read ends, and that part is filled in from the germline J gene. CDR1 SGHTA and CDR2 FQGTGA come from the germline V gene. This CDR3 spans 14 amino acids. V dropped 3 bases and J dropped 1 base, with 6 bases sitting between them.

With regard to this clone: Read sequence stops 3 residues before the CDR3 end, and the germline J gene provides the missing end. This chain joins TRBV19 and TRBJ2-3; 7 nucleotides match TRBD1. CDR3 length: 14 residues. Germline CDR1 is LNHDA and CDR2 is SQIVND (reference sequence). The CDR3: CATSDPTGNQPQYF. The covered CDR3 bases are TGTGCCACCTCAGACCCGACAGGGAATCAGCCG.

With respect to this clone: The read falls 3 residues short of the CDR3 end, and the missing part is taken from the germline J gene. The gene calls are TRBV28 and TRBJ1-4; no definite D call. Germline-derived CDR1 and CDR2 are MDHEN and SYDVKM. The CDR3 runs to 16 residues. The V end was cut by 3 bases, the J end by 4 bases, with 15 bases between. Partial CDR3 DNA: TGTGCCAGCAGTTTGGACGCGGGGTCCGGTAATGAAAAA. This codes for CASSLDAGSGNEK. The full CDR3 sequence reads CASSLDAGSGNEKLFF.

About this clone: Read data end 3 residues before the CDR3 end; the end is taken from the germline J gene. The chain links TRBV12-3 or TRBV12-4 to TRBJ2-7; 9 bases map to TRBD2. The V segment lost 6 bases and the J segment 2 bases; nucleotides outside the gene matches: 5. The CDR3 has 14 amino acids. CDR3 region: CASSSSGVTYEQYF. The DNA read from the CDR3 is TGTGCCAGCAGCTCTAGCGGGGTGACCTACGAG.

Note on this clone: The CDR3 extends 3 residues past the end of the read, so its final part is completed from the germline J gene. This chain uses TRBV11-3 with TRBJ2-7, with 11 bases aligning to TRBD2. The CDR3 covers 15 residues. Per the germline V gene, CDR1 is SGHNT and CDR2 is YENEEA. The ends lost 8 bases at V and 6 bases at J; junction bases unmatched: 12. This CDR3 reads CASGLAGGRRGEQYF. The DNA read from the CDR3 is TGTGCCAGCGGGCTAGCGGGGGGACGGCGCGGCGAG.

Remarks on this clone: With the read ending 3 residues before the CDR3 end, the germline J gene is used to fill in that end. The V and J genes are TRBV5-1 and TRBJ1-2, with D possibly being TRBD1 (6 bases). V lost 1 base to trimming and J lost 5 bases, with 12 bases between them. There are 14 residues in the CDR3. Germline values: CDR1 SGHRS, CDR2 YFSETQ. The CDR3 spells CASSLRPGEYGYTF. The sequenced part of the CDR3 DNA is TGCGCCAGCAGCTTGAGGCCAGGGGAGTATGGC.

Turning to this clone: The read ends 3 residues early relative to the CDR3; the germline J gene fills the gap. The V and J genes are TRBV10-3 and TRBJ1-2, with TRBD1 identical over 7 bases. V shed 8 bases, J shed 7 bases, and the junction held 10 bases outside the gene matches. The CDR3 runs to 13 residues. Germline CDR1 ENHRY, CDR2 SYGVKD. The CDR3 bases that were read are TGTGCCATCGACGGCAGGGGGACGGGTGGC. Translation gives CAIDGRGTGG. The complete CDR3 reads CAIDGRGTGGYTF.

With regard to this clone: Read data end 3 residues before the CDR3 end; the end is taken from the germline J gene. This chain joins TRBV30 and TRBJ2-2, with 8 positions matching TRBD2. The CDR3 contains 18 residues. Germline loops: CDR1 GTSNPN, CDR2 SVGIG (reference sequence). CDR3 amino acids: CAWSVTSAGGSYNSPLFF. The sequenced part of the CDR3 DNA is TGTGCCTGGAGTGTAACCTCCGCGGGGGGCTCCTATAATTCACCG.

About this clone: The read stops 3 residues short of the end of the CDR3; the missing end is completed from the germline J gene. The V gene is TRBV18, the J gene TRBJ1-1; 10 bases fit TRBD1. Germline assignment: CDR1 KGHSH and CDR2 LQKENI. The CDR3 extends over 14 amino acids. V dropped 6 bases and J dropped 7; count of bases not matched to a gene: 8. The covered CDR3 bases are TGTGCCAGCTCTCCAGACAGGGGGCAAGATGAA. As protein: CASSPDRGQDE. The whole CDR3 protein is CASSPDRGQDEAFF.

CDR3 bases read: TGCGCCAGCATTGCCGGGACAGGGGCGCAAGAGACC. Its protein is CASIAGTGAQET. The complete CDR3 sequence is CASIAGTGAQETQYF. The chain recombines TRBV5-1 with TRBJ2-5, with 10 bases matching TRBD1. The sequence runs out 3 residues before the end of the CDR3; the remainder is reconstructed from the germline J gene. In germline, CDR1 is SGHRS, CDR2 YFSETQ. The V and J ends lost 6 bases and 2 bases, in that order; junction bases with no gene match: 7. This CDR3 has 15 residues.

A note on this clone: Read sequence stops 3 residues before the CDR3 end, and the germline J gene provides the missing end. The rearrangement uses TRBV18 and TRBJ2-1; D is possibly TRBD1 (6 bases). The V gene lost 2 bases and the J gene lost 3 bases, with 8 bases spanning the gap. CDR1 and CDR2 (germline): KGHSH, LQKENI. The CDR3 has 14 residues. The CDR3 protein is CASSPGQNYNEQFF. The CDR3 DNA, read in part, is TGTGCCAGCTCACCAGGACAGAACTACAATGAG.

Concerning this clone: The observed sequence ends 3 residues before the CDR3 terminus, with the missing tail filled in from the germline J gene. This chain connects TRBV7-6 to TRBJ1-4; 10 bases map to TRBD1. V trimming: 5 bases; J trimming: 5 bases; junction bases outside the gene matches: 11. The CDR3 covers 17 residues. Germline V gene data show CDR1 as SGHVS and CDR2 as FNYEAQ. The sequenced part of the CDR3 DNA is TGTGCCAGCAGCCGGCCACGGACGGACAGGGGGAATGAAAAA. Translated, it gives CASSRPRTDRGNEK. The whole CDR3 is CASSRPRTDRGNEKLFF.

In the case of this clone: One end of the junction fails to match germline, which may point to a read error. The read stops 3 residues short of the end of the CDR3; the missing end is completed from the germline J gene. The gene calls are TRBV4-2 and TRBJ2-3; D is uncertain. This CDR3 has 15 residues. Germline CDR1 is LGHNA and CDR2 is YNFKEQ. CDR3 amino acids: CASSQDTNSNQPQYF. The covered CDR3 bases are TGCGCCAGCAGCCAAGATACGAATAGCAATCAGCCG.

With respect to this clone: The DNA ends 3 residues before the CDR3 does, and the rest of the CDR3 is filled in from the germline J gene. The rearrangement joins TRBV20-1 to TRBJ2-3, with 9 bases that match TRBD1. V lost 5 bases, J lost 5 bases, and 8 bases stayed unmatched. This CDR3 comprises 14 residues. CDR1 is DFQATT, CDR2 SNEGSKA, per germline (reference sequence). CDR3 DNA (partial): TGCAGTGCTGCGACCGGGACAGGGAGAGATACG. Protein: CSAATGTGRDT. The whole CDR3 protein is CSAATGTGRDTQYF.

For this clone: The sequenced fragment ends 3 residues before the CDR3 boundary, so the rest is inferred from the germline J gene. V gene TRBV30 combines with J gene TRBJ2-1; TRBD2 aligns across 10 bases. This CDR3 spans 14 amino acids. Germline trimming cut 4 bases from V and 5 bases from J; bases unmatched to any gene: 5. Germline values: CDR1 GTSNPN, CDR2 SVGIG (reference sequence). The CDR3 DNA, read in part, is TGTGCCTGGAATAGCGGGGGGCTAAACAATGAG. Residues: CAWNSGGLNNE. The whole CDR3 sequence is CAWNSGGLNNEQFF.